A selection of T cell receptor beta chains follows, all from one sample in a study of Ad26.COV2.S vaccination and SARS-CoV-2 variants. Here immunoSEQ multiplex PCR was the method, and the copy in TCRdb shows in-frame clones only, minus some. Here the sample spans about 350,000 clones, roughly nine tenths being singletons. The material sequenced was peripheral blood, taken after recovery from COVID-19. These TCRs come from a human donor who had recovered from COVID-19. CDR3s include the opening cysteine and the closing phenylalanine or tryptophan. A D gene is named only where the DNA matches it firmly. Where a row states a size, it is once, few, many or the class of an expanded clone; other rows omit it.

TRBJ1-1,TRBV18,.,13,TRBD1,TGTGCCAGCTCACCTAAGGGGGCTACTGAAGCTTTCTTT,CASSPKGATEAFF
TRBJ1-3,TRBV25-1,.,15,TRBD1,TGTGCCAGCAGCACCGACAGGGTCGCTGGAAACACCATATATTTT,CASSTDRVAGNTIYF
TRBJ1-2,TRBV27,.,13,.,TGTGCCAGCAGTTTCCTGGACACGGATGGCTACACCTTC,CASSFLDTDGYTF
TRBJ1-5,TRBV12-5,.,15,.,TGTGCTAGTGGTTCGTCGGATGAGCGGGGGCAGCCCCAGCATTTT,CASGSSDERGQPQHF
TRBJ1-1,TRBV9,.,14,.,TGTGCCAGCAGCGTAGGAGGGAGGGACACTGAAGCTTTCTTT,CASSVGGRDTEAFF
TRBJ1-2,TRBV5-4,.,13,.,TGTGCCAGCTCTAACGCAGGGAACTATGGCTACACCTTC,CASSNAGNYGYTF
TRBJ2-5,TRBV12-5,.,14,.,TGTGCTAGTGGTCCCAGACAGTACGGGGAGACCCAGTACTTC,CASGPRQYGETQYF
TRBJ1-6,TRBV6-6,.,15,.,TGTGCCAGCAGCAGGGGAGGAGACTATAATTCACCCCTCCACTTT,CASSRGGDYNSPLHF
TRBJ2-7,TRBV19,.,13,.,TGTGCCAGTAGTCTAGGGCTCGGCTACGAGCAGTACTTC,CASSLGLGYEQYF
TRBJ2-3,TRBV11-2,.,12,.,TGTGCCAGCAGCTTCGGCACAGATACGCAGTATTTT,CASSFGTDTQYF
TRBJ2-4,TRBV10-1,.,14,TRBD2,TGCGCCAGCAGTGCCGGGACTAACGAAAACATTCAGTACTTC,CASSAGTNENIQYF
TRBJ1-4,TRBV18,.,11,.,TGTGCCAGCTCCCCTGACCAAAAACTGTTTTTT,CASSPDQKLFF
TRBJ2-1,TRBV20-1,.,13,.,TGCAGTGCTAGTCGGGGACCCAGCAGGGAGCAGTTCTTC,CSASRGPSREQFF
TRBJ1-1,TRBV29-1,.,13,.,TGCAGCGTTGGGTTTTTGGGAAACACTGAAGCTTTCTTT,CSVGFLGNTEAFF
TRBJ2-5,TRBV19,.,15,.,TGTGCCAGTAGTATTCGGGGCCGAGGGTCAGAGACCCAGTACTTC,CASSIRGRGSETQYF
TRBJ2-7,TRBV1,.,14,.,TGCACCAGCAGCCAAGGGGGACAGGATTACGAGCAGTACTTC,CTSSQGGQDYEQYF
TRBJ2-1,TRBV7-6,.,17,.,TGTGCCAGCAGCCCCATGCCACGGGGGAACTATTACAATGAGCAGTTCTTC,CASSPMPRGNYYNEQFF
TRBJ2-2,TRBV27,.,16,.,TGTGCCAGCAGTTTTAAGATGGGTCCTTTGGTCGGGGAGCTGTTTTTT,CASSFKMGPLVGELFF
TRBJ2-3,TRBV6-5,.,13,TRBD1,TGTGCCAGCAGGACAGGGGTAAGGGATACGCAGTATTTT,CASRTGVRDTQYF
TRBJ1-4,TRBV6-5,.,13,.,TGTGCCAGCAGGGAGAGTCCGGGGGAAAAACTGTTTTTT,CASRESPGEKLFF
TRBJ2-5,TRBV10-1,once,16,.,TGCGCCAGCAGTGACTCCCGCTCGGCGGTGAAGGAGACCCAGTACTTC,CASSDSRSAVKETQYF
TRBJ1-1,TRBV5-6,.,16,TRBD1,TGTGCCAGCAGCTTTTTGGGGGACAGGTCGAACACTGAAGCTTTCTTT,CASSFLGDRSNTEAFF
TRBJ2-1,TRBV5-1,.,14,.,TGCGCCAGCAGCCCGCGGACTGCTTACAATGAGCAGTTCTTC,CASSPRTAYNEQFF
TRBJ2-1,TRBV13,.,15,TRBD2,TGTGCCAGCAGCTTAGGGCGGGGGTCCTACAATGAGCAGTTCTTC,CASSLGRGSYNEQFF
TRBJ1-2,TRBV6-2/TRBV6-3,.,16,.,TGTGCCAGCAGTCCCGGGCCCGTACCTACCCGCTATGGCTACACCTTC,CASSPGPVPTRYGYTF
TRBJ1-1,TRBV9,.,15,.,TGTGCCAGCAGCCCAGGTGGGGACGGAAACACTGAAGCTTTCTTT,CASSPGGDGNTEAFF
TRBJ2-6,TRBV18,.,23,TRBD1,TGTGCCAGCTCACCATCGTCTGGCAGGGGGTCTCCACCTCTATCCTCTGGGGCCAACGTCCTGACTTTC,CASSPSSGRGSPPLSSGANVLTF
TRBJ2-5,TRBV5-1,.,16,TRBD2,TGCGCCAGCCAGGCGGGGACTAGCGACGACCAAGAGACCCAGTACTTC,CASQAGTSDDQETQYF
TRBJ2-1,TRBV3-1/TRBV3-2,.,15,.,TGTGCCAGCAGCCTCACTTGGGACTTCTACAATGAGCAGTTCTTC,CASSLTWDFYNEQFF
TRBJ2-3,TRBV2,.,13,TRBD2,TGTGCCACCCAGGGACTACTCACAGATACGCAGTATTTT,CATQGLLTDTQYF
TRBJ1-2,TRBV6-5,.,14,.,TGTGCCAGCAGTTATGCAATAGCTAACTATGGCTACACCTTC,CASSYAIANYGYTF
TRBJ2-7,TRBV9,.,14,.,TGTGCCAGCAGCGTAGGAAGCAGGAGTTACGAGCAGTACTTC,CASSVGSRSYEQYF
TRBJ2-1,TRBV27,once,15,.,TGTGCCAGCAGTTTAGGGACTCCTACCTACAATGAGCAGTTCTTC,CASSLGTPTYNEQFF
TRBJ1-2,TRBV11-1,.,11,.,TGTGCCAGCAGCTCCGGGCCTGGCTACACCTTC,CASSSGPGYTF
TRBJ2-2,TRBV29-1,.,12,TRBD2,TGCAGCGTAGGACTAGCGATCGGGGAGCTGTTTTTT,CSVGLAIGELFF
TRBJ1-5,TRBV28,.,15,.,TGTGCCAGCAGTCCCGTCGGGGCTAGCAATCAGCCCCAGCATTTT,CASSPVGASNQPQHF
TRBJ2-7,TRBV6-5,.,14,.,TGTGCCAGCAGTTACGACCGGGATACCTACGAGCAGTACTTC,CASSYDRDTYEQYF
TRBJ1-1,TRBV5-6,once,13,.,TGTGCCAGCACCACCGACAGATCCACTGAAGCTTTCTTT,CASTTDRSTEAFF
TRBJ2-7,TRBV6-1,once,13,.,TGTGCCAGCAGTGACACAGGGTCCTACGAGCAGTACTTC,CASSDTGSYEQYF
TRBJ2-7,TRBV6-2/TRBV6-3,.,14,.,TGTGCCAGCAGTTACTCGAAGCTCGGGGCCGAGCAGTACTTC,CASSYSKLGAEQYF
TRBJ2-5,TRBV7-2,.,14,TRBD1,TGTGCCAGCAGCTTGGACAGGGACCAAGAGACCCAGTACTTC,CASSLDRDQETQYF
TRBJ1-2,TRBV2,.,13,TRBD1,TGTGCCAGCATTGGGACAGGGTGGCGTGGCTACACCTTC,CASIGTGWRGYTF
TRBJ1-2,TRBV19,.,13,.,TGTGCCAGTAGTATAGATAGAGATTATGGCTACACCTTC,CASSIDRDYGYTF
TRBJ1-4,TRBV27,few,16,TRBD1,TGTGCCAGCAGTTCTAAGGACAGGGTATCTAATGAAAAACTGTTTTTT,CASSSKDRVSNEKLFF
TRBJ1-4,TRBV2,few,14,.,TGTGCCAGCAGTGATTGGGTATGGGGTGAAAAACTGTTTTTT,CASSDWVWGEKLFF